Listed here are 29 T cell receptor beta chains from one sample, sequenced in a study of shared clonotypes between healthy human individuals. Naive CD8 cells lacked CD45RO and underwent positive selection for CCR7, leaving out terminally differentiated effector memory CD45RA+ cells. The repertoire was sequenced with immunoSEQ multiplex PCR; TCRdb's copy has only in-frame clones and lacks some. The sample contains about 2 million clones, just under 95% of which appear only once. The specimen was naive CD8+ T cells sorted from blood. The receptors stem from a man between 18 and 29 years old in good health.

Only one count was recorded for this clone. The rearrangement links TRBV11-2 to TRBJ2-7; 7 nucleotides align to TRBD1. J was trimmed by 4 bases and V by 3 bases; bases with no gene match: 6. The length of the CDR3 is 14 residues. Germline values: CDR1 SGHAT, CDR2 FQNNGV. This CDR3 reads CASSFRQGRYEQYF. The DNA of the CDR3 is TGTGCCAGCAGCTTTCGACAGGGTAGATACGAGCAGTACTTC.

This chain links TRBV5-6 with TRBJ1-1; D may be TRBD1 (5 bases). Trimming took 1 base from V and 6 from J, leaving 10 bases between them. CDR1 is SGHDT and CDR2 is YYEEEE in the germline V gene. The CDR3 loop spans 13 amino acids. CDR3 protein: CASSLWGSAEAFF. CDR3 in DNA: TGTGCCAGCAGCTTGTGGGGGAGCGCTGAAGCTTTCTTT. The whole variable domain, remainder taken from reference TRBV5-6 and TRBJ1-1, is DAGVTQSPTHLIKTRGQQVTLRCSPKSGHDTVSWYQQALGQGPQFIFQYYEEEERQRGNFPDRFSGHQFPNYSSELNVNALLLGDSALYLCASSLWGSAEAFFGQGTRLTVV.

This clone showed up just once. This chain connects TRBV6-5 to TRBJ2-2; D uncertain. Germline V gene sequence: CDR1 MNHEY, CDR2 SVGAGI. The length of the CDR3 is 14 residues. With 10 bases removed from V and 4 bases from J, the gap between germline ends came to 16 bases. CDR3 coding DNA: TGTGCCACTGGGATCACAATGGGCACCGGGGAGCTGTTTTTT. Amino acids: CATGITMGTGELFF.

The V and J genes are TRBV15 and TRBJ2-2, with TRBD1 matching 12 bases. The CDR3 consists of 15 residues. V shed 2 bases and J 9 bases; nucleotides not matched to a gene: 4. Germline-derived CDR1 and CDR2 are LNHNV and YYDKDF (reference sequence). The CDR3 DNA reads TGTGCCACCAGCAGACCGGGACAGGGGGCCTGGGAGCTGTTTTTT. Residues: CATSRPGQGAWELFF.

The rearrangement links TRBV10-3 to TRBJ1-2; TRBD1 is a possible D gene (5 bases). The CDR3 has 14 amino acids. Trimming removed 2 bases from V and 13 bases from J, with 20 bases in between. From germline, CDR1 is ENHRY and CDR2 SYGVKD. CDR3 loop: CAISELLARDPATF. CDR3 bases: TGTGCCATCAGTGAGCTACTAGCCCGGGACCCCGCCACCTTC.

V is TRBV10-3 and J is TRBJ2-2; D ambiguous. V was trimmed by 3 bases and J by 2 bases, leaving 13 bases between them. In germline, CDR1 is ENHRY, CDR2 SYGVKD. The length of the CDR3 is 16 residues. Here the CDR3 DNA reads TGTGCCATCAGTGAAAACTTGAAGGCTAACACCGGGGAGCTGTTTTTT. Translating it yields CAISENLKANTGELFF.

The chain is built from TRBV27 and TRBJ1-5; D remains ambiguous. Trimming pared 6 bases from V and 4 bases from J, leaving 10 bases between. The CDR3 runs to 13 residues. Germline V gives CDR1 MNHEY, CDR2 SMNVEV (reference sequence). The CDR3 nucleotides read TGTGCCAGCAGAGAGCACGGGAATCAGCCCCAGCATTTT. Translation: CASREHGNQPQHF.

In the case of this clone: Other DNA sequences from this sample encode an identical CDR3 as well. The chain has TRBV5-1 and TRBJ2-7; D is undetermined. V shed 5 bases and J shed 3 bases, with 9 bases lying between them. The CDR3 has 12 amino acids. Per the germline V gene, CDR1 is SGHRS and CDR2 is YFSETQ. CDR3 amino acids: CASSFFGYEQYF. CDR3 bases: TGCGCCAGCAGTTTCTTTGGCTACGAGCAGTACTTC.

This chain uses TRBV13 with TRBJ2-5; 12 nucleotides agree with TRBD2. In germline, CDR1 is PRHDT, CDR2 FYEKMQ (reference sequence). The CDR3 has 17 amino acids. Losses at the gene ends were 5 bases for V and 5 bases for J; bases not matched to a gene: 12. CDR3 bases: TGTGCCAGCAGCCTCCGACTAGCGGGGGCTTTAGTGGAGACCCAGTACTTC. Its protein product is CASSLRLAGALVETQYF.

Turning to this clone: Other DNA sequences in this specimen translate into the identical CDR3. The chain couples TRBV4-1 to TRBJ2-7, with D perhaps assigned TRBD1 or TRBD2 (5 bases each). The V gene lost 0 bases and the J gene lost 4 bases, with 13 bases spanning the gap. The V gene's germline CDR1 is MGHRA and CDR2 YSYEKL. The CDR3 spans 15 residues. In nucleotides, the CDR3 is TGCGCCAGCAGCCAAGACCCCGGGACCCTATACGAGCAGTACTTC. Translation gives CASSQDPGTLYEQYF.

For this clone: In the same sample, other DNA sequences code for this CDR3. V and J are TRBV25-1 and TRBJ2-7; 9 nucleotides line up with TRBD1. Per germline, CDR1 MGHDK and CDR2 SYGVNS. The CDR3 spans 16 residues. Trimming at V came to 5 bases and at J to 3 bases, leaving 11 bases not matched to a gene. The CDR3 region has the DNA TGTGCCAGCAGTCCCCCTGGGGGACAGGGATTCTACGAGCAGTACTTC. Translation: CASSPPGGQGFYEQYF.

The rearrangement links TRBV7-9 to TRBJ1-5; no reliable D call. V was trimmed by 2 bases and J by 2 bases, leaving 10 bases between them. The length of the CDR3 is 15 residues. Germline CDR1 reads SEHNR; CDR2 reads FQNEAQ (reference sequence). CDR3 DNA sequence: TGTGCCAGCAGCTTATCCTTTGGAGGCAATCAGCCCCAGCATTTT. This gives the protein CASSLSFGGNQPQHF.

The CDR3 DNA follows: TGTGCCAGCAGCTTGGCCAGTTTAGCGGGTATCTACGAGCAGTACTTC. Amino acid sequence: CASSLASLAGIYEQYF. The J gene is TRBJ2-7, the V gene TRBV5-4; 7 bases map to TRBD2. This CDR3 comprises 16 residues. The ends lost 0 bases at V and 3 bases at J; junction bases unmatched: 9. Germline loops: CDR1 SGHNT, CDR2 YYREEE (reference sequence). The full variable domain, rest sourced from reference TRBV5-4 and TRBJ2-7, is ETGVTQSPTHLIKTRGQQVTLRCSSQSGHNTVSWYQQALGQGPQFIFQYYREEENGRGNFPPRFSGLQFPNYSSELNVNALELDDSALYLCASSLASLAGIYEQYFGPGTRLTVT.

On this clone itself: Other DNA sequences from this sample encode an identical CDR3 as well. The J gene is TRBJ2-7, the V gene TRBV6-5, with a possible D match to TRBD2 (6 bases). Trimming stripped 2 bases from V and 7 bases from J, with 12 bases between. From germline, CDR1 is MNHEY and CDR2 SVGAGI. The CDR3 has 13 amino acids. CDR3 DNA sequence: TGTGCCAGCAGTTACGGACCGGGGGAAGAGCAGTACTTC. Its translation: CASSYGPGEEQYF.

This clone showed up just once. The genes are TRBV27 and TRBJ2-7, with 15 bases that match TRBD2. The V and J ends lost 5 bases and 2 bases, in that order; junction bases with no gene match: 13. This CDR3 region has 19 residues. Germline V lookup: CDR1 MNHEY, CDR2 SMNVEV (reference sequence). The CDR3 region has the DNA TGTGCCAGCAGTCCAACTGGACTAGCGGGAGGGCCTGAAACCTACGAGCAGTACTTC. It codes for CASSPTGLAGGPETYEQYF.

J is TRBJ2-3 and V is TRBV7-6, with D hard to call. Germline CDR1 reads SGHVS; CDR2 reads FNYEAQ. The CDR3 is 13 amino acids. Trimming stripped 8 bases from V and 0 bases from J, with 9 bases between. In DNA form, the CDR3 reads TGTGCCAGCGGCGAAGGGAGCACAGATACGCAGTATTTT. As protein: CASGEGSTDTQYF.

The chain has TRBV5-8 and TRBJ1-5; D gene unclear. Germline CDR1 is SGHTS and CDR2 is YDEGEE. Deletions cut 3 bases from V and 0 bases from J, with 16 bases between. CDR3 size: 17 residues. The CDR3 here is CASSWRGASYSNQPQHF. For the CDR3, the DNA is TGTGCCAGCAGCTGGCGGGGAGCGAGTTATAGCAATCAGCCCCAGCATTTT.

This rearrangement joins TRBV11-2 to TRBJ1-5; tentatively, D is TRBD1 (5 bases). CDR1 is SGHAT, CDR2 FQNNGV, per germline. Trimming stripped 1 base from V and 2 bases from J, with 15 bases between. This CDR3 is built from 17 residues. CDR3 coding DNA: TGTGCCAGCAGCTTAGCAGGTCAGGGAGGGGGCAATCAGCCCCAGCATTTT. This translates into CASSLAGQGGGNQPQHF. The variable domain in full, completed from reference TRBV11-2 and TRBJ1-5, reads EAGVAQSPRYKIIEKRQSVAFWCNPISGHATLYWYQQILGQGPKLLIQFQNNGVVDDSQLPKDRFSAERLKGVDSTLKIQPAKLEDSAVYLCASSLAGQGGGNQPQHFGDGTRLSIL.

This sequence joins TRBV30 and TRBJ2-2, with D possibly being TRBD2 (6 bases). CDR1 and CDR2 (germline): GTSNPN, SVGIG (reference sequence). The CDR3 length is 14 residues. V shed 2 bases and J shed 5 bases, with 12 bases lying between them. The CDR3 DNA sequence: TGTGCCTGGAGTCCACTAGCAGAGACCGGGGAGCTGTTTTTT. This translates into CAWSPLAETGELFF.

The chain recombines TRBV28 with TRBJ2-3; 10 bases fit TRBD2. Germline trimming cut 3 bases from V and 5 bases from J; bases unmatched to any gene: 11. Germline CDR1 and CDR2: MDHEN and SYDVKM. CDR3 size: 17 residues. This chain's CDR3 is CASSFIGPASGGDTQYF. The CDR3 DNA reads TGTGCCAGCAGTTTCATCGGACCGGCTAGCGGGGGAGATACGCAGTATTTT. Filled out from reference TRBV28 and TRBJ2-3, the complete variable domain reads DVKVTQSSRYLVKRTGEKVFLECVQDMDHENMFWYRQDPGLGLRLIYFSYDVKMKEKGDIPEGYSVSREKKERFSLILESASTNQTSMYLCASSFIGPASGGDTQYFGPGTRLTVL.

Details on this clone: A much larger clonotype is one base distant, so this may be a read error. This sequence joins TRBV30 and TRBJ2-7; D call uncertain. Germline loops: CDR1 GTSNPN, CDR2 SVGIG (reference sequence). The CDR3 covers 12 residues. The CDR3 DNA follows: TGTGCCTGGAGTCCACCCCCCGGCTTACAGCACTTC. It yields the protein CAWSPPPGLQHF.

V usage is TRBV5-4 and J usage is TRBJ2-3; a possible D gene is TRBD2 (6 bases). The CDR3 length is 17 residues. The germline CDR1 and CDR2 sequences are SGHNT and YYREEE (reference sequence). Trimming shortened V by 4 bases and J by 2 bases, and 20 bases separated the two germline ends. The CDR3 sequence: CASSPILGGRTTDTQYF. In DNA form, the CDR3 reads TGTGCCAGCAGCCCGATTTTAGGAGGGCGGACCACAGATACGCAGTATTTT.

V gene TRBV7-9 combines with J gene TRBJ2-5; a possible D gene is TRBD1 (6 bases). CDR1 and CDR2 (germline): SEHNR, FQNEAQ (reference sequence). The germline V and J ends were trimmed by 5 bases and 1 base, with 14 bases remaining between them. The CDR3 is made up of 15 amino acids. CDR3 in DNA: TGTGCCAGCAGCCCACAGGGTTCCCTCCAAGAGACCCAGTACTTC. The encoded protein is CASSPQGSLQETQYF.

On this clone: Other DNA sequences of this sample code for an identical CDR3. The V and J genes are TRBV27 and TRBJ2-7; D may match TRBD1 or TRBD2 (5 bases each). Deletions cut 0 bases from V and 0 bases from J, with 12 bases between. The CDR3 is 16 amino acids. Germline CDR1 is MNHEY and CDR2 is SMNVEV (reference sequence). The CDR3 here is CASSLSVGTISYEQYF. The CDR3 nucleotides are TGTGCCAGCAGTTTATCGGTAGGGACCATCTCCTACGAGCAGTACTTC.

The chain uses TRBV9 and TRBJ2-2; D ambiguous. Trimming took 2 bases from V and 7 from J, leaving 6 bases between them. Germline values: CDR1 SGDLS, CDR2 YYNGEE. The CDR3 is made up of 12 amino acids. CDR3 bases: TGTGCCAGCAGCGTCGCCGACGGGGAGCTGTTTTTT. Its translation: CASSVADGELFF.

This chain links TRBV11-2 with TRBJ2-7, with a possible D match to TRBD2 (6 bases). Germline V gives CDR1 SGHAT, CDR2 FQNNGV. Trimming left V 4 bases short and J 2 bases short, with 9 bases between. The CDR3 has 13 residues. CDR3 amino acids: CASSSGGAYEQYF. CDR3 nucleotides: TGTGCCAGCAGCTCCGGCGGGGCCTACGAGCAGTACTTC.

This chain joins TRBV9 and TRBJ2-5; perhaps TRBD1 as D (7 bases). V gave up 4 bases and J gave up 2 bases, with 15 bases separating them. This CDR3 comprises 15 residues. The V gene's germline CDR1 is SGDLS and CDR2 YYNGEE. The DNA for the CDR3 is TGTGCCAGCAGCCCCGAGGGGGGACAGCAAGAGACCCAGTACTTC. It codes for CASSPEGGQQETQYF. Full variable domain (outside the CDR3, taken from reference TRBV9 and TRBJ2-5): DSGVTQTPKHLITATGQRVTLRCSPRSGDLSVYWYQQSLDQGLQFLIQYYNGEERAKGNILERFSAQQFPDLHSELNLSSLELGDSALYFCASSPEGGQQETQYFGPGTRLLVL.

The chain is built from TRBV28 and TRBJ2-5; 9 nucleotides align to TRBD2. Germline V lookup: CDR1 MDHEN, CDR2 SYDVKM. Trimming removed 3 bases from V and 4 bases from J; junction bases left unmatched: 9. This CDR3 is 16 amino acids long. The CDR3 sequence: CASSFASGEVGETQYF. The CDR3 DNA reads TGTGCCAGCAGTTTCGCTAGCGGGGAGGTGGGAGAGACCCAGTACTTC.

V usage is TRBV27 and J usage is TRBJ2-7; 9 bases map to TRBD2. V shed 8 bases and J 2 bases; nucleotides not matched to a gene: 4. This CDR3 is 13 amino acids long. Germline CDR1 is MNHEY and CDR2 is SMNVEV (reference sequence). In DNA, the CDR3 is TGTGCCAGCGGGGCGGGAGGGCCCTACGAGCAGTACTTC. As protein: CASGAGGPYEQYF.